The clone carrying this T cell receptor beta chain occurred many times. This record belongs to a study of T cells in Graves' hyperthyroidism and ophthalmopathy. RNA transcripts gave rise to amplified TCR beta CDR3 regions. The HTBI primer set served for first-round RT-PCR of the TCR CDR3. TCRdb analysed the multiplex PCR reads with MiXCR anew, one entry per CDR3 protein. Of 300,000 to 450,000 distinct CDR3 sequences listed, approximately 15% are singletons. This CDR3 is 17 amino acids long. Trimming cost V 4 bases and J 4 bases, with 24 bases left between them. Germline values: CDR1 SGDLS, CDR2 YYNGEE.

Material: blood. This receptor was identified in a woman aged 55-70 years with Graves' hyperthyroidism. The chain joins TRBV9 to TRBJ2-7, with D possibly being TRBD2 (8 bases). The CDR3 loop reads CASSSPREGADKYEQYF. The CDR3 DNA sequence: TGTGCCAGCAGCTCCCCTCGGGAGGGGGCGGATAAGTACGAGCAGTACTTC.